These 25 T cell receptor beta chains share one sample of origin, sequenced in a study of blood T cell repertoires in COVID-19. The assay was immunoSEQ multiplex PCR, and TCRdb's table has in-frame clones only and misses some. The sample yields about 220,000 clones, roughly 80% seen once. Material for sequencing was PBMCs or T cells enriched from blood (not recorded which). These receptors were taken from a woman in her forties with acute COVID-19.

The chain couples TRBV5-1 to TRBJ2-3; 11 bases match TRBD2. Germline CDR1 SGHRS, CDR2 YFSETQ. V trimming: 2 bases; J trimming: 3 bases; junction bases outside the gene matches: 5. This CDR3 is built from 16 residues. CDR3 nucleotide sequence: TGCGCCAGCAGCTTCTCTTCTAGCGGGAGGACAGATACGCAGTATTTT. It encodes CASSFSSSGRTDTQYF. Looking up the rest from reference TRBV5-1 and TRBJ2-3 gives the full variable domain: KAGVTQTPRYLIKTRGQQVTLSCSPISGHRSVSWYQQTPGQGLQFLFEYFSETQRNKGNFPGRFSGRQFSNSRSEMNVSTLELGDSALYLCASSFSSSGRTDTQYFGPGTRLTVL.

The chain is built from TRBV19 and TRBJ2-6; D is uncertain. V dropped 5 bases and J dropped 0 bases, with 5 bases sitting between them. Germline loops: CDR1 LNHDA, CDR2 SQIVND (reference sequence). CDR3 length: 14 residues. CDR3 region: CASSGGSGANVLTF. In nucleotides, the CDR3 is TGTGCCAGTAGTGGCGGCTCTGGGGCCAACGTCCTGACTTTC.

This clone has only one observation. This sequence joins TRBV2 and TRBJ1-5; D not resolved. The CDR3 has 17 amino acids. The V end lost 6 bases, the J end lost 6 bases, and 24 bases lay between the germline ends. CDR1 is SNHLY and CDR2 is FYNNEI in the germline V gene. The CDR3 sequence: CASRPGVRSGAGQPQHF. CDR3 sequence (DNA): TGTGCCAGCAGGCCGGGTGTAAGATCGGGCGCGGGTCAGCCCCAGCATTTT.

The rearrangement uses TRBV9 and TRBJ1-5; TRBD1 aligns across 7 bases. Germline V gene sequence: CDR1 SGDLS, CDR2 YYNGEE. This CDR3 is built from 16 residues. V lost 3 bases to trimming and J lost 0 bases; unmatched junction nucleotides: 6. The CDR3 spells CASSDGTAYSNQPQHF. The CDR3 DNA is TGTGCCAGCAGCGACGGGACAGCCTATAGCAATCAGCCCCAGCATTTT.

The rearrangement links TRBV18 to TRBJ1-2, with D maybe TRBD1 (5 bases). Germline V gene data show CDR1 as KGHSH and CDR2 as LQKENI. The CDR3 has 12 residues. V lost 6 bases and J lost 5, with 10 bases in between. CDR3 nucleotide sequence: TGTGCCAGCTCCACGAAGGGGTATGGCTACACCTTC. Amino acid sequence: CASSTKGYGYTF.

The V call is TRBV28, the J call TRBJ2-7; 8 nucleotides agree with TRBD1. J lost 5 bases, V lost 7 bases, and 7 bases had no gene match. The CDR3 length is 13 residues. Germline assignment: CDR1 MDHEN and CDR2 SYDVKM. CDR3 nucleotide sequence: TGTGCCAGCACCTATCAGGGGGCACACGAGCAGTACTTC. Protein: CASTYQGAHEQYF.

V usage is TRBV14 and J usage is TRBJ1-2; D might be TRBD1 (5 bases). The CDR3 sequence is 13 residues long. Trimming shortened V by 0 bases and J by 7 bases, and 9 bases separated the two germline ends. Germline CDR1 is SGHDN and CDR2 is FVKESK. The DNA of the CDR3 is TGTGCCAGCAGCCAAGACGGAGGGGTTGGCTACACCTTC. Protein: CASSQDGGVGYTF.

The V call is TRBV27, the J call TRBJ1-5; the D gene is possibly TRBD1 (6 bases). The CDR3 has 16 amino acids. CDR1 is MNHEY, CDR2 SMNVEV, per germline (reference sequence). V was trimmed by 2 bases and J by 9 bases, leaving 20 bases between them. The CDR3 DNA reads as TGTGCCAGCAGTTTACAGGCAGGGGCCATCTCAAGGCCCCAGCATTTT. It yields the protein CASSLQAGAISRPQHF.

The gene calls are TRBV2 and TRBJ1-2; possibly TRBD1 for D (6 bases). The germline gives CDR1 SNHLY, CDR2 FYNNEI. This CDR3 contains 11 residues. Deletions cut 7 bases from V and 4 bases from J, with 7 bases between. The CDR3 region is CASNRAYGYTF. The CDR3 DNA sequence: TGTGCCAGCAACAGGGCCTATGGCTACACCTTC.

V and J are TRBV11-2 and TRBJ1-2; 7 nucleotides agree with TRBD1. J gave up 4 bases and V 1 base, and 9 bases lay outside the gene matches. Germline V gene data show CDR1 as SGHAT and CDR2 as FQNNGV. The CDR3 consists of 16 residues. In DNA form, the CDR3 reads TGTGCCAGCAGCTTAGCGACAGGGAAGCAAACCTATGGCTACACCTTC. It yields the protein CASSLATGKQTYGYTF.

V is TRBV7-9 and J is TRBJ2-3, with TRBD2 identical over 7 bases. From germline, CDR1 is SEHNR and CDR2 FQNEAQ (reference sequence). The CDR3 contains 16 residues. V trimming: 1 base; J trimming: 3 bases; junction bases outside the gene matches: 7. The CDR3 DNA sequence: TGTGCCAGCAGCTTAGACTGGACTAGAAGTACAGATACGCAGTATTTT. Its protein is CASSLDWTRSTDTQYF.

The V call is TRBV7-2, the J call TRBJ2-7, with TRBD2 identical over 11 bases. The CDR3 consists of 15 residues. Germline loops: CDR1 SGHTA, CDR2 FQGNSA. V lost 6 bases to trimming and J lost 7 bases; unmatched junction nucleotides: 11. Here the CDR3 DNA reads TGTGCCAGCAGTAGAACAACTAGCGGGAGTCTAGAGCAGTACTTC. This translates into CASSRTTSGSLEQYF. The full variable domain, in which reference TRBV7-2 and TRBJ2-7 provide the parts outside the CDR3, is GAGVSQSPSNKVTEKGKDVELRCDPISGHTALYWYRQSLGQGLEFLIYFQGNSAPDKSGLPSDRFSAERTGGSVSTLTIQRTQQEDSAVYLCASSRTTSGSLEQYFGPGTRLTVT.

This clone was observed a few times. This rearrangement joins TRBV24-1 to TRBJ2-1, with TRBD1 identical over 10 bases. Germline CDR1 KGHDR, CDR2 SFDVKD. J lost 6 bases, V lost 4 bases, and 5 bases had no gene match. The CDR3 totals 15 residues. CDR3 DNA sequence: TGTGCCACCAGTGAACCCGGGACAGGGGTCAATGAGCAGTTCTTC. This encodes CATSEPGTGVNEQFF.

The gene calls are TRBV9 and TRBJ1-2; 8 positions agree with TRBD1. CDR3 length equals 15 residues. V dropped 3 bases and J dropped 2; count of bases not matched to a gene: 6. The germline gives CDR1 SGDLS, CDR2 YYNGEE. Here the CDR3 reads CASSGEDRGNYGYTF. CDR3 bases: TGTGCCAGCAGCGGGGAAGACAGGGGAAACTATGGCTACACCTTC.

CDR3 nucleotides: TGTGCCAGTAGACCGGTGACAGGGCAGGTCTACGAGCAGTACTTC. This codes for CASRPVTGQVYEQYF. This chain links TRBV19 with TRBJ2-7; 7 nucleotides match TRBD1. Germline assignment: CDR1 LNHDA and CDR2 SQIVND (reference sequence). Trimming at V came to 6 bases and at J to 3 bases, leaving 11 bases not matched to a gene. The CDR3 spans 15 residues.

The chain combines TRBV5-1 with TRBJ2-3; D uncertain. Per germline, CDR1 SGHRS and CDR2 YFSETQ. Trimming cost V 2 bases and J 4 bases, with 5 bases left between them. The CDR3 has 12 residues. The CDR3 here is CASSFGADTQYF. The CDR3 bases are TGCGCCAGCAGCTTTGGAGCAGATACGCAGTATTTT.

There are a few counts of this clone. The rearrangement uses TRBV4-2 and TRBJ2-1, with 12 bases identical to TRBD2. The trim removed 0 bases at V and 8 bases at J, leaving 8 bases unmatched. This CDR3 is built from 17 residues. In germline, CDR1 is LGHNA, CDR2 YNFKEQ. The CDR3 region has the DNA TGTGCCAGCAGCCAAGACTCTAGCGGGAGGGCGGGCGATGAGCAGTTCTTC. Translation: CASSQDSSGRAGDEQFF.

Only a few counts were recorded for this clone. The V and J genes are TRBV19 and TRBJ1-1; tentatively, D is TRBD1 (6 bases). V dropped 10 bases and J dropped 6 bases, with 27 bases sitting between them. The CDR3 spans 16 residues. CDR1 and CDR2 (germline): LNHDA, SQIVND (reference sequence). The CDR3 here is CATSTLFRDKFSEAFF. The CDR3 DNA reads as TGTGCCACCTCGACCCTTTTCCGGGACAAATTCTCTGAAGCTTTCTTT.

V gene TRBV28 combines with J gene TRBJ2-3; the match to TRBD2 covers 7 bases. CDR1 and CDR2 (germline): MDHEN, SYDVKM. The CDR3 has 17 residues. The ends lost 3 bases at V and 5 bases at J; junction bases unmatched: 14. The CDR3 region has the DNA TGTGCCAGCAGTTTGGTAGGAGGGAGGGCCGGGTTAGATACGCAGTATTTT. This translates into CASSLVGGRAGLDTQYF.

The rearrangement uses TRBV18 and TRBJ1-5; TRBD1 matches at 8 bases. The germline gives CDR1 KGHSH, CDR2 LQKENI. After removal of 3 bases from V and 5 bases from J, the junction contained 6 bases not matched to a gene. The CDR3 consists of 15 residues. The CDR3 reads CASSPDRGRDQPQHF. In DNA form, the CDR3 reads TGTGCCAGCTCACCCGACAGGGGCAGGGATCAGCCCCAGCATTTT.

The chain employs TRBV9 and TRBJ2-1; 8 bases map to TRBD2. Losses at the gene ends were 0 bases for V and 1 base for J; bases not matched to a gene: 6. The CDR3 spans 17 residues. Germline V gene sequence: CDR1 SGDLS, CDR2 YYNGEE. The CDR3, as DNA: TGTGCCAGCAGCGTAGCGGCGGGGGGTAGTTCCTACAATGAGCAGTTCTTC. Translation gives CASSVAAGGSSYNEQFF.

This sequence joins TRBV12-5 and TRBJ2-3; 10 bases fit TRBD2. Germline CDR1 is LGHNT and CDR2 is FRNRAP. This CDR3 is built from 16 residues. Germline trimming cut 0 bases from V and 4 bases from J; bases unmatched to any gene: 4. The CDR3 region is CASGLVGLAGADTQYF. The DNA of the CDR3 is TGTGCTAGTGGTTTGGTAGGTCTAGCGGGAGCAGATACGCAGTATTTT.

The chain couples TRBV7-6 to TRBJ2-1, with 7 bases identical to TRBD2. V dropped 5 bases and J dropped 9; count of bases not matched to a gene: 13. This CDR3 region has 15 residues. CDR1 and CDR2 (germline): SGHVS, FNYEAQ. This chain's CDR3 is CASSPMNGGRGEQFF. The CDR3 DNA reads TGTGCCAGCAGCCCAATGAATGGCGGGAGAGGTGAGCAGTTCTTC.

V gene TRBV5-5 combines with J gene TRBJ2-5; D is unclear. V was cut by 6 bases and J by 2 bases, with 11 bases left in between. CDR1 is SGHKS, CDR2 YYEKEE, per germline (reference sequence). The CDR3 spans 13 residues. This chain's CDR3 is CASTLYLQETQYF. Written as DNA, the CDR3 is TGTGCCAGCACCCTCTACCTTCAAGAGACCCAGTACTTC.

The CDR3 is CASSLSGFSNYGYTF. The DNA of the CDR3 is TGTGCCAGCAGCTTATCAGGGTTTAGTAACTATGGCTACACCTTC. The chain is built from TRBV5-6 and TRBJ1-2, with D possibly matching TRBD1 (5 bases). This CDR3 spans 15 amino acids. Trimming stripped 2 bases from V and 1 base from J, with 12 bases between. Germline CDR1 is SGHDT and CDR2 is YYEEEE.